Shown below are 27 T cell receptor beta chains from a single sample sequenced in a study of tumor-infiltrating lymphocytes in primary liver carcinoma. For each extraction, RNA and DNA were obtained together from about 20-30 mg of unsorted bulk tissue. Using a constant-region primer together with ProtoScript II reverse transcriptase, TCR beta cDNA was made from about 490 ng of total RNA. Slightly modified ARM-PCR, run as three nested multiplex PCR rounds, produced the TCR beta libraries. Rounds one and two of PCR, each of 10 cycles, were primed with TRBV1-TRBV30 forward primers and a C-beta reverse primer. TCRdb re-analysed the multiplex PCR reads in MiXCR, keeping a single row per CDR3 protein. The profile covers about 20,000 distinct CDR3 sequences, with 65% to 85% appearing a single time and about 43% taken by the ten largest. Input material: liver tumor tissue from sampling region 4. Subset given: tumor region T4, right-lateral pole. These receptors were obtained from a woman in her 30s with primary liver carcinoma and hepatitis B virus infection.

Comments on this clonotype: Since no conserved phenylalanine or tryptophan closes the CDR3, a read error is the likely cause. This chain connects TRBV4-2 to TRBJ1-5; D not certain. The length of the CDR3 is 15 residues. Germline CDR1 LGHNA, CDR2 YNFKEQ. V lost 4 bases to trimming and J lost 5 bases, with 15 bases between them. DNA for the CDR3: TGTGCCAGCAGCCTAGATCGACAATTGTATCAGCCCCAGCATTCT. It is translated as CASSLDRQLYQPQHS.

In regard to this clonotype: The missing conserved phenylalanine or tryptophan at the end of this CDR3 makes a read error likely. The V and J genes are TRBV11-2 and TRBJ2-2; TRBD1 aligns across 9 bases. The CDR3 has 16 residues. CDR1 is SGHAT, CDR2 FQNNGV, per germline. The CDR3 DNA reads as TGTGCCAGCAGATCACAGGGGGCTCCAGACACCGGGGATCTGTTTTAT. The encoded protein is CASRSQGAPDTGDLFY.

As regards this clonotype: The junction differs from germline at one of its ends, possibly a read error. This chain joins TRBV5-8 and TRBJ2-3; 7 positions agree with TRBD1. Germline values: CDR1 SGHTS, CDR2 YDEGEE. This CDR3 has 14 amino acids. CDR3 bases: TGTGCCAGCAGCTTTCTCACAGGGGTAGATACGCACTATTTT. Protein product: CASSFLTGVDTHYF.

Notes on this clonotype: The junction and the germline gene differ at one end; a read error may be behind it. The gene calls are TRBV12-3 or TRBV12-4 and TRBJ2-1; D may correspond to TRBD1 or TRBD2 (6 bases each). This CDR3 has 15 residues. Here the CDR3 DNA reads TGTGTCAGCAACGATCCACTAGAGGGGGGCAATGAGCAGTTCTTC. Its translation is CVSNDPLEGGNEQFF.

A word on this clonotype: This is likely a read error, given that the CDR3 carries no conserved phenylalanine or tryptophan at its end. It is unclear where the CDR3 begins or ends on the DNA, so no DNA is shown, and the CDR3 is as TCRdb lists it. CDR3 protein: CASSQYAGSSYNEEFL. The V call is TRBV4-3, the J call TRBJ2-1; TRBD2 is the table's D call and was not checked against the DNA. The CDR3 spans 16 amino acids, including both terminal residues. Looked up from germline, CDR1 is LGHNA and CDR2 is YSLEER.

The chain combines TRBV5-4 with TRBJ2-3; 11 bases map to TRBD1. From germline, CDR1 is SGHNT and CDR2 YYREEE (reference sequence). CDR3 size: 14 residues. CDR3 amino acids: CAISGTGGTDTQYF. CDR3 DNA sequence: TGTGCGATCTCTGGGACAGGGGGAACAGATACGCAGTATTTT. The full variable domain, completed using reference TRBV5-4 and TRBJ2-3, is ETGVTQSPTHLIKTRGQQVTLRCSSQSGHNTVSWYQQALGQGPQFIFQYYREEENGRGNFPPRFSGLQFPNYSSELNVNALELDDSALYLCAISGTGGTDTQYFGPGTRLTVL.

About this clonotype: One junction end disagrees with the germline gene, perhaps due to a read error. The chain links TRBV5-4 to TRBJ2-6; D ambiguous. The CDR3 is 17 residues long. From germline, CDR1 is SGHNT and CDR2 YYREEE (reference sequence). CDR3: CASSLPKGSSGVNVLTF. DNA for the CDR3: TGTGCTAGCAGCTTACCAAAAGGAAGTAGTGGGGTCAACGTCCTGACTTTC.

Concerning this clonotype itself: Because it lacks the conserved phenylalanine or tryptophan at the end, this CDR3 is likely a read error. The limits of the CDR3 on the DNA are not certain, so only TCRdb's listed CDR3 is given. Here the CDR3 reads CASSVRDRGHKRWSNTEVFL. The J gene is TRBJ1-1, the V gene TRBV11-2; the DNA was not used to check the table's D call, TRBD1. Ends included, the CDR3 has 20 residues. The germline CDR1 and CDR2 sequences are SGHAT and FQNNGV.

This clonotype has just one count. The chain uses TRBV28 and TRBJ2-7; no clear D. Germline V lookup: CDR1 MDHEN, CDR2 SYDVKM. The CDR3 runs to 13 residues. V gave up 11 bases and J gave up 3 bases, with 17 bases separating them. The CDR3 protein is CAGTRWGGYEQYF. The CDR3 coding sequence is TGTGCCGGCACGAGATGGGGTGGCTACGAGCAGTACTTC.

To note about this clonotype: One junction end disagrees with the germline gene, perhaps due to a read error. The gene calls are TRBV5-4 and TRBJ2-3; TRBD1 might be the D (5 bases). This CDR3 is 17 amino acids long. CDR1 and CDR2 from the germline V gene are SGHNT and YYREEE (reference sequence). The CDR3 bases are TGTGCCAGCAGCGTAAACGGACACCCTCCGCCCACAGATACGCATTATTTT. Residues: CASSVNGHPPPTDTHYF.

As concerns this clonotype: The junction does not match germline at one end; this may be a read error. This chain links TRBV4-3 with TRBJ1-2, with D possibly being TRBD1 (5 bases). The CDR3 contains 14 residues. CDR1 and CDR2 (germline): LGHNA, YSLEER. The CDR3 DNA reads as TGCGCCCAGCCAAGATTGGGGCAGGGTGAATGGCTACACTTC. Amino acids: CAQPRLGQGEWLHF.

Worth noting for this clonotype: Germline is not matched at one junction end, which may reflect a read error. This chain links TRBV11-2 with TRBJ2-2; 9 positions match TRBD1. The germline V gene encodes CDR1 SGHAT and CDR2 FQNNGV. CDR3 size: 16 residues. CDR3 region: CASSSQGAPETEELFF. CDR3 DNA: TGTGCAAGCAGCTCACAGGGGGCTCCAGAAACCGAGGAGCTGTTTTTT.

The CDR3 DNA follows: TGTGCCATCAGTCACACGGCGACCCGCGGTGAGCAGTTCTTC. This codes for CAISHTATRGEQFF. The chain joins TRBV10-3 to TRBJ2-1, with D uncertain. Trimming left V 5 bases short and J 9 bases short, with 17 bases between. This CDR3 has 14 residues. Per germline, CDR1 ENHRY and CDR2 SYGVKD.

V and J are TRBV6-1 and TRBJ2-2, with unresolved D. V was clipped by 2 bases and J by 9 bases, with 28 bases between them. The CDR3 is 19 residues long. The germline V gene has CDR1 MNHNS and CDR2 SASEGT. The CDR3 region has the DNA TGTGCCAGCAGTGAAACCCTTCCCGTGGGCGCCGCGAACTCCTGGGAGCTGTTTTTT. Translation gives CASSETLPVGAANSWELFF.

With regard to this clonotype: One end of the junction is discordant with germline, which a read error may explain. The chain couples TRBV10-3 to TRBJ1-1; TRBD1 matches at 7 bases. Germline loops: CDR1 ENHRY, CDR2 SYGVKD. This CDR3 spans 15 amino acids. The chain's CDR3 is CASSESTGMLTEAFF. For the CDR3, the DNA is TGTGCCAGCAGTGAGTCGACAGGGATGTTGACTGAAGCCTTCTTT.

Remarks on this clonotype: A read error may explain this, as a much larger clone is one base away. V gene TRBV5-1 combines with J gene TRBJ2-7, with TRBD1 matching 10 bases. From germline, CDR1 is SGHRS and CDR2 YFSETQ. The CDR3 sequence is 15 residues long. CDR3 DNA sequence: TGCGCCAGCAGTTTTTCGACAGGGGGCACCTACAAGCAGTACTTC. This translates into CASSFSTGGTYKQYF.

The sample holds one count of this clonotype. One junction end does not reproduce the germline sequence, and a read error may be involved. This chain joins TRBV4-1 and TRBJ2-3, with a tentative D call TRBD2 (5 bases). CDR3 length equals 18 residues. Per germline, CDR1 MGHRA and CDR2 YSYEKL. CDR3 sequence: CVSIQLGMLAGDSDTQYF. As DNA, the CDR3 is TGCGTCAGCATCCAACTAGGCATGTTAGCTGGAGACTCGGATACGCAGTATTTT.

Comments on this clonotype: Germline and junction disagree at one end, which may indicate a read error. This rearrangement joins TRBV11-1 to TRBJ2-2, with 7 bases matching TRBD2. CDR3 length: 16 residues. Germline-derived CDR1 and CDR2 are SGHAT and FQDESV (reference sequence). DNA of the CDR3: TGTACCAGCAGTAGGGTTATGGCGGGAGTGTCCGGGGACCTGTTTTTT. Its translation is CTSSRVMAGVSGDLFF.

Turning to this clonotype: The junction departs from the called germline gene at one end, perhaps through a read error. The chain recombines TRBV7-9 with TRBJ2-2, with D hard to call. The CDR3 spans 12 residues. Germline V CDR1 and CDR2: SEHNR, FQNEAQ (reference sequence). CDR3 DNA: TGTGTCAGCTGCTTAGGAACCGGGGAGCTGTTTTTT. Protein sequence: CVSCLGTGELFF.

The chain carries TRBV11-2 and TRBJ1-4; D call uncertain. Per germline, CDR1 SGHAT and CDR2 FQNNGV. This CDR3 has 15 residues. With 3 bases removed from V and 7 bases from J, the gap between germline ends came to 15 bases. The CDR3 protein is CASSFSVEDGEKLFF. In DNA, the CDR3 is TGTGCCAGCAGCTTCTCGGTAGAGGACGGTGAAAAACTGTTTTTT.

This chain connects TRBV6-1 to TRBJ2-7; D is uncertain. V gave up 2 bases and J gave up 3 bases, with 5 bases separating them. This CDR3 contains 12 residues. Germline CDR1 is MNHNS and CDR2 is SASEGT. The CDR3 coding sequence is TGTGCCAGCAGTGAAAGGCGCTACGAGCAGTACTTC. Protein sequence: CASSERRYEQYF.

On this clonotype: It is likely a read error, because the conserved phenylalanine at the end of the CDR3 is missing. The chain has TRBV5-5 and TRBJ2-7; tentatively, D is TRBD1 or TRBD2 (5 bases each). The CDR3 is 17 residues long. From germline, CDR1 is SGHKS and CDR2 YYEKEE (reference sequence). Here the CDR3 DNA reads TGTGCCAGTAGCTTGAAGGACGGGGCGCACAGCTCCTGCGAGCAGTACTTA. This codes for CASSLKDGAHSSCEQYL.

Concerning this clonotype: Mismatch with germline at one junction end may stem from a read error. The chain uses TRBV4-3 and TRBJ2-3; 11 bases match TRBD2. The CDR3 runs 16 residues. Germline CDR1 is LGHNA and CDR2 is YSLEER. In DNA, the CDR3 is TGCGCAAGCAGCCAGTTTACTAGCGGGAGATCTGATACGCAGTATTTT. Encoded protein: CASSQFTSGRSDTQYF.

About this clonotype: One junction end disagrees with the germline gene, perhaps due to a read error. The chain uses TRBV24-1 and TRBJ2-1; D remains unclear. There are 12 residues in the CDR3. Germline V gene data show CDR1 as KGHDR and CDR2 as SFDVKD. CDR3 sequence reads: CATSNLRSEQLF. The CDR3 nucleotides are TGTGCCACCAGTAATTTGCGAAGTGAGCAGTTATTC.

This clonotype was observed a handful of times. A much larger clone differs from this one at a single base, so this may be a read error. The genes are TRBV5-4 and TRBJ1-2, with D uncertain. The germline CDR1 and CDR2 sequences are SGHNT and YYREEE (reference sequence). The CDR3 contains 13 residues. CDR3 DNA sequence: TGTGCCGGCAGCCCATTCCACAACTATGGCTACACCTTC. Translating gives CAGSPFHNYGYTF.

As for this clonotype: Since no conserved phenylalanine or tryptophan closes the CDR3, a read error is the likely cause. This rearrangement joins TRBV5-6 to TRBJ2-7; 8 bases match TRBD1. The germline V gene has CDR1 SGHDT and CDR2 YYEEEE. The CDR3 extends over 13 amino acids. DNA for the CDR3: TGTGCCGGCAGCCTAAGGACAGGGCTATCGCAGTACTTA. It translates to CAGSLRTGLSQYL.

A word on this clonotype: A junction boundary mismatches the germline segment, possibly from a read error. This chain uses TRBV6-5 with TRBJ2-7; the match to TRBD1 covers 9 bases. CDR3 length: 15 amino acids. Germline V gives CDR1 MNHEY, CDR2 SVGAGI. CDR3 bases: TGTGGCAGTAGTTACCATCGACAGGGGGGTTACGAGCAATACTTC. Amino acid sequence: CGSSYHRQGGYEQYF.